Listed here are 14 T cell receptor beta chains from one sample, sequenced in a study of CD8+CD57+ T cells in acquired aplastic anemia (dated by TCRdb to the late 2010s). Expansion of CD8+CD57+ cells had been shown by flow cytometry in the patients chosen for sequencing. The sequencer was an Illumina HiSeq 2000. Genomic DNA served as template for TCR beta VDJ combination and CDR3 sequence profiling. TCRdb itself trimmed the public reads at Q25 with fastp, ran MiXCR and retained productive beta chains. Rows are unified per CDR3 protein, each entry keeping the most common DNA and genes. The sample has 200,000 to 250,000 distinct CDR3 sequences on record, around 49% of them singletons. The ten biggest clones cover approximately 20% of the sample. Sequencing was carried out using sorted CD4+, CD8+, or CD8+CD57+ T cells (not recorded which) from PBMCs. These receptors came from a human donor with aplastic anemia.

The chain links TRBV15 to TRBJ1-1, with a weak D call TRBD1 (6 bases). Looked up from germline, CDR1 is LNHNV and CDR2 is YYDKDF (reference sequence). Trimming pared 4 bases from V and 2 bases from J, leaving 11 bases between. The CDR3 covers 14 residues. The CDR3 coding sequence is TGTGCCACCAGCATAGGGACATTCAACACTGAAGCTTTCTTT. Encoded protein: CATSIGTFNTEAFF. Full variable domain (rest looked up from reference TRBV15 and TRBJ1-1): DAMVIQNPRYQVTQFGKPVTLSCSQTLNHNVMYWYQQKSSQAPKLLFHYYDKDFNNEADTPDNFQSRRPNTSFCFLDIRSPGLGDTAMYLCATSIGTFNTEAFFGQGTRLTVV.

This clonotype showed up many times. The chain employs TRBV7-2 and TRBJ1-5; no firm D call. This CDR3 contains 13 residues. V lost 4 bases and J 0 bases, leaving 4 bases between the germline ends. In germline, CDR1 is SGHTA, CDR2 FQGNSA. CDR3 residues: CASSYYSNQPQHF. DNA of the CDR3: TGTGCCAGCAGCTACTATAGCAATCAGCCCCAGCATTTT. The full variable domain, completed using reference TRBV7-2 and TRBJ1-5, is GAGVSQSPSNKVTEKGKDVELRCDPISGHTALYWYRQSLGQGLEFLIYFQGNSAPDKSGLPSDRFSAERTGGSVSTLTIQRTQQEDSAVYLCASSYYSNQPQHFGDGTRLSIL.

To note about this clonotype: This may stem from a read error, because a much larger clone lies one nucleotide away. No conserved phenylalanine or tryptophan ends this CDR3, so it is likely a read error. This chain uses TRBV5-4 with TRBJ2-7; TRBD1 matches at 9 bases. CDR1 and CDR2 from the germline V gene are SGHNT and YYREEE (reference sequence). CDR3 length: 14 residues. Trimming at V came to 2 bases and at J to 4 bases, leaving 4 bases not matched to a gene. As DNA, the CDR3 is TGTGCCAGCAGCTTTCGGGACAGGGATTACGAGCAGTACTTG. Protein product: CASSFRDRDYEQYL.

This clonotype has only a few counts. This may be a read error: a much more frequent sequence differs by one nucleotide. This chain connects TRBV7-9 to TRBJ1-5, with TRBD1 identical over 8 bases. Germline lookup yields CDR1 SEHNR and CDR2 FQNEAQ (reference sequence). The CDR3 consists of 15 residues. As DNA, the CDR3 is TGTGCCGGCAGCTTAGGCAGGGGGCGGGTTCAGCCCCAGCATTTT. Its translation: CAGSLGRGRVQPQHF.

The CDR3 nucleotides read TGCAGCGTCCCTATGACAGGGGGATCCTACGAGCAGTACTTC. This codes for CSVPMTGGSYEQYF. The genes are TRBV29-1 and TRBJ2-7; TRBD1 agrees at 9 bases. The CDR3 sequence is 14 residues long. Germline CDR1 and CDR2: SQVTM and ANQGSEA. V gave up 6 bases and J gave up 1 base; unmatched junction bases: 7.

The chain links TRBV15 to TRBJ2-3, with D possibly matching TRBD2 (7 bases). CDR3 size: 16 residues. CDR1 is LNHNV and CDR2 is YYDKDF in the germline V gene (reference sequence). Deletions cut 6 bases from V and 2 bases from J, with 18 bases between. The CDR3 spells CATSPRGGEYTDTQYF. The CDR3 nucleotides are TGTGCCACCAGTCCCAGGGGAGGGGAATACACAGATACGCAGTATTTT.

This clonotype was recorded at least ten times. V is TRBV6-1 and J is TRBJ1-6, with 11 bases lining up with TRBD1. The CDR3 contains 14 residues. J gave up 8 bases and V 6 bases, and 3 bases lay outside the gene matches. Germline V lookup: CDR1 MNHNS, CDR2 SASEGT. For the CDR3, the DNA is TGTGCCAGCAGGGAGGGACAGGGGGATTCACCCCTCCACTTT. It yields the protein CASREGQGDSPLHF.

This clonotype came up many times. The rearrangement links TRBV14 to TRBJ2-1, with 10 bases that match TRBD2. The J segment lost 5 bases and the V segment lost 6 bases, leaving 4 bases of the junction unmatched. Germline loops: CDR1 SGHDN, CDR2 FVKESK. The CDR3 is 14 residues long. The chain's CDR3 is CASRSSGGDNEQFF. The CDR3 DNA sequence: TGTGCCAGCAGATCTAGCGGGGGTGACAATGAGCAGTTCTTC.

Note on this clonotype: This could be a read error, since a much larger clone is one nucleotide away. The chain employs TRBV7-9 and TRBJ2-2, with TRBD1 identical over 11 bases. Germline V gives CDR1 SEHNR, CDR2 FQNEAQ (reference sequence). This CDR3 contains 15 residues. The CDR3 DNA reads TGTGCCAGCAGCTGGGGGACAGGGGGAACCGGGGAGCCGTTTTTT. As protein: CASSWGTGGTGEPFF. Filled out from reference TRBV7-9 and TRBJ2-2, the complete variable domain reads DTGVSQNPRHKITKRGQNVTFRCDPISEHNRLYWYRQTLGQGPEFLTYFQNEAQLEKSRLLSDRFSAERPKGSFSTLEIQRTEQGDSAMYLCASSWGTGGTGEPFFGEGSRLTVL.

In this sample, this clonotype turned up many times. The chain links TRBV10-3 to TRBJ2-7; D perhaps matches TRBD2 (6 bases). The CDR3 loop spans 13 amino acids. From germline, CDR1 is ENHRY and CDR2 SYGVKD. The ends were cut back, 3 bases at V and 3 bases at J, with 9 bases in the middle. As DNA, the CDR3 is TGTGCCATCAGTGAAACGGGGGACTACGAGCAGTACTTC. It specifies CAISETGDYEQYF.

The chain couples TRBV7-9 to TRBJ1-2, with 7 nucleotides matching TRBD1. CDR1 SEHNR and CDR2 FQNEAQ come from the germline V gene (reference sequence). Germline trimming cut 2 bases from V and 7 bases from J; bases unmatched to any gene: 7. The CDR3 is made up of 14 amino acids. The CDR3 DNA reads as TGTGCCAGCAGCTTACCCTCAGACAGGGCTGGCTACACCTTC. It translates to CASSLPSDRAGYTF. The variable domain in full, with the rest retrieved from reference TRBV7-9 and TRBJ1-2, is DTGVSQNPRHKITKRGQNVTFRCDPISEHNRLYWYRQTLGQGPEFLTYFQNEAQLEKSRLLSDRFSAERPKGSFSTLEIQRTEQGDSAMYLCASSLPSDRAGYTFGSGTRLTVV.

V is TRBV15 and J is TRBJ2-7, with TRBD2 matching 8 bases. The J segment lost 12 bases and the V segment lost 1 base, leaving 8 bases of the junction unmatched. In germline, CDR1 is LNHNV, CDR2 YYDKDF (reference sequence). The CDR3 has 13 amino acids. DNA for the CDR3: TGTGCCACCAGCAGAGGAGGTAGCGGGGTGCCGTACTTC. Its protein is CATSRGGSGVPYF.

In this sample, this clonotype turned up a few times. The CDR3, as DNA: TGTGCCAGCTCACCGACAGGCGGCTCTGGAAACACCATATATTTT. Its translation is CASSPTGGSGNTIYF. The J gene is TRBJ1-3, the V gene TRBV18, with D perhaps matching TRBD1 (6 bases). The CDR3 contains 15 residues. V shed 3 bases and J shed 0 bases, with 9 bases lying between them. Germline assignment: CDR1 KGHSH and CDR2 LQKENI.

A word on this clonotype: An end of the junction does not agree with germline; a read error may underlie this. The genes are TRBV20-1 and TRBJ2-3, with TRBD1 matching 8 bases. From germline, CDR1 is DFQATT and CDR2 SNEGSKA (reference sequence). The CDR3 is 16 amino acids. CDR3 loop: CSAGDRRRGATDTQYF. In DNA form, the CDR3 reads TGCAGTGCTGGGGACAGGAGGCGAGGGGCGACAGATACGCAGTATTTC.